This is a list of T cell receptor beta chains from one sample in a study of blood T cell repertoires in COVID-19. Method: immunoSEQ multiplex PCR; TCRdb's copy keeps in-frame clones and lacks some. The top ten clones hold about 38% of a sample with roughly 90,000 clones, 85% of them seen once. Sequencing used peripheral blood. The receptors were sampled from a man older than 75 with acute or convalescent COVID-19. Each CDR3 is given with its conserved first and last residue. The D gene is left open where the match is weak. Clone size is given for some rows only: seen once, a few or many times, or a class if the clone is expanded.

V gene: TRBV9; clone size: .; D gene: .; J gene: TRBJ1-2; CDR3 protein: CASSVGGDGYTF; CDR3 DNA: TGTGCCAGCAGCGTAGGGGGGGATGGCTACACCTTC
V gene: TRBV27; clone size: .; D gene: TRBD1; J gene: TRBJ2-7; CDR3 protein: CASSLFPGQEQYF; CDR3 DNA: TGTGCCAGCAGTTTATTCCCGGGACAGGAGCAGTACTTC
V gene: TRBV19; clone size: .; D gene: .; J gene: TRBJ1-5; CDR3 protein: CASSIDLWPGRPVAPGGNQPQHF; CDR3 DNA: TGTGCCAGTAGTATAGATCTATGGCCAGGCCGGCCCGTAGCGCCCGGTGGCAATCAGCCCCAGCATTTT
V gene: TRBV7-2; clone size: .; D gene: .; J gene: TRBJ1-1; CDR3 protein: CASSLKPQGGGTEAFF; CDR3 DNA: TGTGCCAGCAGCCTAAAGCCCCAGGGAGGTGGGACTGAAGCTTTCTTT
V gene: TRBV3-1/TRBV3-2; clone size: .; D gene: .; J gene: TRBJ1-1; CDR3 protein: CASSPGGGTETEAFF; CDR3 DNA: TGTGCCAGCAGCCCCGGGGGGGGGACCGAGACTGAAGCTTTCTTT
V gene: TRBV24-1; clone size: .; D gene: TRBD1; J gene: TRBJ2-7; CDR3 protein: CATSDAQGAYEQYF; CDR3 DNA: TGTGCCACCAGTGATGCACAGGGGGCCTACGAGCAGTACTTC
V gene: TRBV11-1; clone size: once; D gene: .; J gene: TRBJ2-1; CDR3 protein: CASSLMRVREQFF; CDR3 DNA: TGTGCCAGCAGCTTAATGCGAGTACGGGAGCAGTTCTTC
V gene: TRBV18; clone size: .; D gene: TRBD2; J gene: TRBJ2-7; CDR3 protein: CASSPPSGSYEQYF; CDR3 DNA: TGTGCCAGCTCACCGCCTAGCGGGAGTTACGAGCAGTACTTC
V gene: TRBV12-1; clone size: .; D gene: .; J gene: TRBJ2-1; CDR3 protein: CASNRRASVSSYNEQFF; CDR3 DNA: TGTGCCAGCAACCGACGGGCTAGCGTTAGCTCCTACAATGAGCAGTTCTTC
V gene: TRBV6-5; clone size: .; D gene: .; J gene: TRBJ1-3; CDR3 protein: CASTPGTTGNTIYF; CDR3 DNA: TGTGCCAGCACTCCCGGGACAACTGGAAACACCATATATTTT
V gene: TRBV7-2; clone size: .; D gene: TRBD1; J gene: TRBJ2-5; CDR3 protein: CASSAGTGRGGDQYF; CDR3 DNA: TGTGCCAGCAGCGCCGGGACAGGGAGGGGAGGGGACCAGTACTTC
V gene: TRBV21-1; clone size: .; D gene: .; J gene: TRBJ1-6; CDR3 protein: CASSIRGFYSSPLHF; CDR3 DNA: TGTGCCAGCAGCATACGAGGGTTCTACTCTTCACCCCTCCACTTT
V gene: TRBV6-1; clone size: .; D gene: .; J gene: TRBJ2-5; CDR3 protein: CASSEVVGGTQYF; CDR3 DNA: TGTGCCAGCAGTGAAGTGGTCGGCGGGACCCAGTACTTC
V gene: TRBV6-2/TRBV6-3; clone size: once; D gene: TRBD2; J gene: TRBJ2-1; CDR3 protein: CASSLLAGVGNEQFF; CDR3 DNA: TGTGCCAGCAGTCTTCTAGCGGGAGTAGGGAATGAGCAGTTCTTC
V gene: TRBV7-2; clone size: .; D gene: TRBD1; J gene: TRBJ1-3; CDR3 protein: CASSLAMGQAASGNTIYF; CDR3 DNA: TGTGCCAGCAGCTTAGCTATGGGACAGGCAGCCTCTGGAAACACCATATATTTT
V gene: TRBV28; clone size: .; D gene: .; J gene: TRBJ1-3; CDR3 protein: CASSLSFPGGRNTIYF; CDR3 DNA: TGTGCCAGCAGTTTATCTTTCCCCGGGGGGAGGAACACCATATATTTT
V gene: TRBV18; clone size: .; D gene: .; J gene: TRBJ1-5; CDR3 protein: CASSPEKIQPQHF; CDR3 DNA: TGTGCCAGCTCACCCGAGAAGATCCAGCCCCAGCATTTT
V gene: TRBV3-1/TRBV3-2; clone size: .; D gene: .; J gene: TRBJ2-3; CDR3 protein: CASSQEQGGWLGDTQYF; CDR3 DNA: TGTGCCAGCAGCCAAGAACAAGGGGGTTGGCTTGGGGATACGCAGTATTTT
V gene: TRBV6-1; clone size: .; D gene: TRBD1; J gene: TRBJ1-1; CDR3 protein: CASSENGWGQGATEAFF; CDR3 DNA: TGTGCCAGCAGTGAAAATGGATGGGGACAGGGGGCGACTGAAGCTTTCTTT
V gene: TRBV9; clone size: .; D gene: .; J gene: TRBJ1-1; CDR3 protein: CASSVGLGVGTEAFF; CDR3 DNA: TGTGCCAGCAGCGTAGGGCTGGGAGTCGGAACTGAAGCTTTCTTT
V gene: TRBV28; clone size: .; D gene: .; J gene: TRBJ1-4; CDR3 protein: CASSLAGKNEKLFF; CDR3 DNA: TGTGCCAGCAGTTTGGCAGGCAAGAATGAAAAACTGTTTTTT
V gene: TRBV7-2; clone size: .; D gene: TRBD2; J gene: TRBJ2-3; CDR3 protein: CASSFTSGTITDTQYF; CDR3 DNA: TGTGCCAGCAGCTTTACTAGCGGGACTATCACAGATACGCAGTATTTT
V gene: TRBV6-6; clone size: .; D gene: TRBD1; J gene: TRBJ2-7; CDR3 protein: CASSLRDREYGEQYF; CDR3 DNA: TGTGCCAGCAGTTTGCGGGACAGGGAATATGGCGAGCAGTACTTC
V gene: TRBV5-8; clone size: .; D gene: .; J gene: TRBJ1-2; CDR3 protein: CASSPRGTNYGYTF; CDR3 DNA: TGTGCCAGCAGCCCGCGGGGGACTAACTATGGCTACACCTTC
V gene: TRBV14; clone size: .; D gene: TRBD1; J gene: TRBJ2-1; CDR3 protein: CASSQDAPGTGGVNEQFF; CDR3 DNA: TGTGCCAGCAGCCAAGATGCACCCGGGACAGGGGGCGTCAATGAGCAGTTCTTC
V gene: TRBV11-3; clone size: .; D gene: .; J gene: TRBJ1-1; CDR3 protein: CASSFSRRTEAFF; CDR3 DNA: TGTGCCAGCAGCTTCTCGAGGAGAACTGAAGCTTTCTTT
V gene: TRBV5-1; clone size: .; D gene: .; J gene: TRBJ2-5; CDR3 protein: CASSLLLPPQETQYF; CDR3 DNA: TGCGCCAGCAGCTTGCTGCTACCTCCCCAAGAGACCCAGTACTTC
V gene: TRBV19; clone size: once; D gene: .; J gene: TRBJ1-1; CDR3 protein: CASSIGQIRDTEAFF; CDR3 DNA: TGTGCCAGTAGTATAGGACAGATCCGGGACACTGAAGCTTTCTTT
V gene: TRBV19; clone size: few; D gene: .; J gene: TRBJ1-1; CDR3 protein: CASKTRTLNTEAFF; CDR3 DNA: TGTGCCAGTAAAACAAGAACATTGAACACTGAAGCTTTCTTT
V gene: TRBV6-6; clone size: .; D gene: TRBD2; J gene: TRBJ2-1; CDR3 protein: CASSLSGRVQVEQFF; CDR3 DNA: TGTGCCAGCAGCCTTAGCGGGAGGGTCCAAGTTGAGCAGTTCTTC
V gene: TRBV5-4; clone size: .; D gene: .; J gene: TRBJ2-1; CDR3 protein: CASSLDSGANNEQFF; CDR3 DNA: TGTGCCAGCAGCTTGGACAGCGGAGCCAACAATGAGCAGTTCTTC
V gene: TRBV7-7; clone size: .; D gene: TRBD2; J gene: TRBJ2-7; CDR3 protein: CASSLERGTYEQYF; CDR3 DNA: TGTGCTAGCAGCTTAGAGCGGGGCACCTACGAGCAGTACTTC
V gene: TRBV6-2/TRBV6-3; clone size: .; D gene: .; J gene: TRBJ1-1; CDR3 protein: CASSYSVNPGGRTEAFF; CDR3 DNA: TGTGCCAGCAGTTACTCGGTCAATCCCGGGGGGAGAACTGAAGCTTTCTTT
V gene: TRBV19; clone size: few; D gene: .; J gene: TRBJ1-1; CDR3 protein: CASIPISGRGAFF; CDR3 DNA: TGTGCCAGTATCCCTATATCGGGGAGGGGAGCTTTCTTT
V gene: TRBV5-1; clone size: .; D gene: TRBD1; J gene: TRBJ2-2; CDR3 protein: CASSLGGQGTGELFF; CDR3 DNA: TGCGCCAGCAGCTTGGGGGGACAGGGGACCGGGGAGCTGTTTTTT
V gene: TRBV29-1; clone size: .; D gene: .; J gene: TRBJ1-5; CDR3 protein: CSVGPTGNQPQHF; CDR3 DNA: TGCAGCGTTGGTCCGACAGGCAATCAGCCCCAGCATTTT
V gene: TRBV7-3; clone size: .; D gene: .; J gene: TRBJ2-5; CDR3 protein: CASSLNPPGEGETQYF; CDR3 DNA: TGTGCCAGCAGCTTAAATCCCCCGGGGGAAGGGGAGACCCAGTACTTC
V gene: TRBV30; clone size: .; D gene: .; J gene: TRBJ1-1; CDR3 protein: CAGGGYTEAFF; CDR3 DNA: TGTGCCGGCGGGGGGTACACTGAAGCTTTCTTT
V gene: TRBV19; clone size: .; D gene: TRBD1; J gene: TRBJ2-3; CDR3 protein: CASRTGVSTDTQYF; CDR3 DNA: TGTGCCAGCCGGACAGGGGTTAGCACAGATACGCAGTATTTT
V gene: TRBV29-1; clone size: .; D gene: TRBD1; J gene: TRBJ2-7; CDR3 protein: CSVPGQGARYEQYF; CDR3 DNA: TGCAGCGTACCGGGACAGGGGGCGCGATACGAGCAGTACTTC
V gene: TRBV7-3; clone size: .; D gene: TRBD1; J gene: TRBJ1-1; CDR3 protein: CASSSSGTAEAFF; CDR3 DNA: TGTGCCAGCAGCTCGTCCGGGACAGCTGAAGCTTTCTTT
V gene: TRBV19; clone size: .; D gene: TRBD1; J gene: TRBJ2-1; CDR3 protein: CASSAQTGGSEQFF; CDR3 DNA: TGTGCCAGTAGTGCCCAGACAGGGGGTAGTGAGCAGTTCTTC
V gene: TRBV9; clone size: .; D gene: .; J gene: TRBJ2-3; CDR3 protein: CASSVVASTDTQYF; CDR3 DNA: TGTGCCAGCAGCGTAGTAGCGAGCACAGATACGCAGTATTTT
V gene: TRBV11-2; clone size: .; D gene: TRBD2; J gene: TRBJ2-7; CDR3 protein: CASSFSGSNVEQYF; CDR3 DNA: TGTGCCAGCAGCTTTAGCGGGAGTAATGTCGAGCAGTACTTC
V gene: TRBV6-6; clone size: .; D gene: TRBD1; J gene: TRBJ2-1; CDR3 protein: CASRGQGGNEQFF; CDR3 DNA: TGTGCCAGCAGGGGACAGGGGGGCAATGAGCAGTTCTTC
V gene: TRBV30; clone size: .; D gene: TRBD1; J gene: TRBJ1-4; CDR3 protein: CAWSATGAEDEKLFF; CDR3 DNA: TGTGCCTGGAGCGCGACAGGGGCTGAGGATGAAAAACTGTTTTTT
V gene: TRBV27; clone size: .; D gene: TRBD2; J gene: TRBJ2-7; CDR3 protein: CASSLGVRRESHEQYF; CDR3 DNA: TGTGCCAGCAGTTTAGGGGTGAGGCGGGAGTCCCACGAGCAGTACTTC
V gene: TRBV9; clone size: .; D gene: TRBD2; J gene: TRBJ2-3; CDR3 protein: CASSFSGRGGADTQYF; CDR3 DNA: TGTGCCAGCAGCTTTAGCGGGAGGGGCGGCGCAGATACGCAGTATTTT
V gene: TRBV9; clone size: .; D gene: .; J gene: TRBJ2-7; CDR3 protein: CASSPEAGQSSYEQYF; CDR3 DNA: TGTGCCAGCAGCCCAGAGGCGGGACAGAGCTCCTACGAGCAGTACTTC
V gene: TRBV9; clone size: .; D gene: .; J gene: TRBJ2-1; CDR3 protein: CASSSQGYEQFF; CDR3 DNA: TGTGCCAGCAGCTCGCAGGGGTATGAGCAGTTCTTC
V gene: TRBV6-5; clone size: .; D gene: .; J gene: TRBJ1-2; CDR3 protein: CASWQSGYTF; CDR3 DNA: TGTGCCAGCTGGCAGTCTGGCTACACCTTC
V gene: TRBV29-1; clone size: .; D gene: .; J gene: TRBJ2-3; CDR3 protein: CSVESGFTDTQYF; CDR3 DNA: TGCAGCGTTGAGAGCGGTTTCACAGATACGCAGTATTTT
V gene: TRBV30; clone size: few; D gene: TRBD2; J gene: TRBJ2-2; CDR3 protein: CAWSMGLAGEGGELFF; CDR3 DNA: TGTGCCTGGAGTATGGGACTAGCGGGAGAAGGGGGGGAGCTGTTTTTT
V gene: TRBV25-1; clone size: .; D gene: .; J gene: TRBJ2-2; CDR3 protein: CASSEWTENTGELFF; CDR3 DNA: TGTGCCAGCAGTGAATGGACAGAGAACACCGGGGAGCTGTTTTTT
V gene: TRBV18; clone size: .; D gene: TRBD1; J gene: TRBJ2-7; CDR3 protein: CASSPRQGSSYEQYF; CDR3 DNA: TGTGCCAGCTCACCAAGACAGGGATCATCCTACGAGCAGTACTTC